A selection of T cell receptor beta chains follows, all from one sample in a study of regulatory T cells in long-lasting Graves disease. TCRdb reanalysed the multiplex PCR reads using MiXCR and keeps one entry per CDR3 protein. The table records 350,000 to 450,000 distinct CDR3 sequences, less than 25% of them present only once. Sequenced material: peripheral blood mononuclear cells (PBMCs), taken when the disease was refractory, from a patient treated with antithyroid drugs. The receptors here all came from a female donor with Graves disease. The CDR3 runs from the conserved cysteine through the conserved F or W. Size tells how often a clone was seen (once, few, many) or the class of an expanded clone, and some rows leave it out.

TRBJ2-7,many,TRBV24-1,CATSATSGGSYEQYF
TRBJ2-2,.,TRBV3-1,CASSLRDDTGELLF
TRBJ1-3,.,TRBV20-1,CSATGGRSSGNTIYF
TRBJ1-1,.,TRBV25-1,CASSAGSRAFF
TRBJ2-7,many,TRBV28,CASKDFEAETYEQYF
TRBJ1-1,many,TRBV6-2/TRBV6-3,CASSYPASYTEAFF
TRBJ1-5,many,TRBV20-1,CSARDSRISNQPQHF
TRBJ2-5,few,TRBV20-1,CSARGQAGREQETQYF
TRBJ1-2,.,TRBV6-1,CASTLGGAGYTF
TRBJ2-7,few,TRBV7-6,CASSLAEGVYEQYF
TRBJ2-3,.,TRBV20-1,CSARTSGAYTDTQYF
TRBJ2-7,.,TRBV28,CASTDAGGPYEQYF
TRBJ1-2,few,TRBV27,CASSLLGGSDYGYTF
TRBJ2-7,many,TRBV6-2/TRBV6-3,CASSYETNYEQYF
TRBJ2-5,many,TRBV30,CALGTAKETQYF
TRBJ2-3,few,TRBV11-3,CASSQGLGADTQYF
TRBJ1-1,many,TRBV11-2,CASSPNGQANTEAFF
TRBJ2-1,few,TRBV15,CATSRDRLYPNEQFF
TRBJ2-7,.,TRBV7-2,CASRSDRAYEQYF
TRBJ2-6,many,TRBV12-3/TRBV12-4,CASSSNGLAGNSGANVLTF
TRBJ1-5,.,TRBV6-5,CASSYRGQGREPQHF